Below are 12 T cell receptor beta chains sequenced from a single sample in a study of T cell changes during pregnancy in multiple sclerosis. The method was immunoSEQ multiplex PCR; TCRdb's version includes in-frame clones alone and lacks a portion of them. Of approximately 50,000 clones in the sample, about 90% are singletons; the top ten hold roughly a tenth. The sequencing here drew on CD8+ T cells from peripheral blood mononuclear cells, taken after pregnancy. The receptors here all came from a female donor with multiple sclerosis, enrolled in a pregnancy study.

This chain joins TRBV2 and TRBJ2-1; D is undetermined. Germline V gene lookup returns CDR1 SNHLY and CDR2 FYNNEI. This CDR3 has 11 amino acids. V shed 10 bases and J shed 4 bases, with 8 bases lying between them. CDR3 amino acids: CATRQYNEQFF. The CDR3 coding sequence is TGTGCCACCAGGCAGTACAATGAGCAGTTCTTC.

V is TRBV6-5 and J is TRBJ2-5, with D possibly being TRBD1 (5 bases). The CDR3 has 15 amino acids. Germline loops: CDR1 MNHEY, CDR2 SVGAGI. V lost 4 bases and J lost 5, with 17 bases in between. The DNA of the CDR3 is TGTGCCAGCAGTTCCTTGGACATATACGGGGAGACCCAGTACTTC. Protein sequence: CASSSLDIYGETQYF.

This clone was picked up one time. Written as DNA, the CDR3 is TGCGCCAGCAGCTATGGACAGGGGCGGACGGAGACCCAGTACTTC. Residues: CASSYGQGRTETQYF. This rearrangement joins TRBV5-1 to TRBJ2-5, with 9 nucleotides matching TRBD1. Per germline, CDR1 SGHRS and CDR2 YFSETQ. The CDR3 sequence is 15 residues long. Trimming at V came to 3 bases and at J to 5 bases, leaving 8 bases not matched to a gene.

V and J are TRBV6-6 and TRBJ1-4; 8 bases fit TRBD1. The germline gives CDR1 MNHNY, CDR2 SVGAGI (reference sequence). J lost 6 bases, V lost 4 bases, and 10 bases had no gene match. The CDR3 runs 16 residues. The CDR3 bases are TGTGCCAGCAGTTCGCCGGACAGGGATTTAGATGAAAAACTGTTTTTT. The encoded protein is CASSSPDRDLDEKLFF.

The chain is built from TRBV6-1 and TRBJ2-1; D remains unclear. Germline V lookup: CDR1 MNHNS, CDR2 SASEGT. The CDR3 extends over 16 amino acids. V dropped 3 bases and J dropped 4 bases, with 16 bases sitting between them. The CDR3 protein is CASSDPLARVYNEQFF. Written as DNA, the CDR3 is TGTGCCAGCAGTGATCCCCTCGCGAGAGTTTACAATGAGCAGTTCTTC.

The rearrangement uses TRBV5-8 and TRBJ1-6; TRBD1 might be the D (6 bases). V lost 5 bases to trimming and J lost 9 bases, with 18 bases between them. The CDR3 totals 15 residues. CDR1 and CDR2 from the germline V gene are SGHTS and YDEGEE. The CDR3 protein is CASSPGHTAGSPLHF. For the CDR3, the DNA is TGTGCCAGCAGTCCGGGACATACGGCGGGTTCACCCCTCCACTTT. Full variable domain (remainder filled in from reference TRBV5-8 and TRBJ1-6): EAGVTQSPTHLIKTRGQQATLRCSPISGHTSVYWYQQALGLGLQFLLWYDEGEERNRGNFPPRFSGRQFPNYSSELNVNALELEDSALYLCASSPGHTAGSPLHFGNGTRLTVT.

The J gene is TRBJ2-1, the V gene TRBV5-1; 13 bases align to TRBD2. V was clipped by 0 bases and J by 6 bases; unmatched bases: 3. The CDR3 contains 16 residues. Germline V CDR1 and CDR2: SGHRS, YFSETQ. CDR3 sequence (DNA): TGCGCCAGCAGCTTGGGCGGACTAGCGGGGGCCAATGAGCAGTTCTTC. Its translation: CASSLGGLAGANEQFF.

The chain is built from TRBV19 and TRBJ1-1, with 10 bases lining up with TRBD1. There are 14 residues in the CDR3. V shed 3 bases, J shed 7 bases, and the junction held 5 bases outside the gene matches. Germline CDR1 LNHDA, CDR2 SQIVND (reference sequence). The CDR3 DNA follows: TGTGCCAGTAGTATGACAGGGGGCCGGGATGAAGCTTTCTTT. Translated, it gives CASSMTGGRDEAFF.

The chain employs TRBV14 and TRBJ2-5, with 8 bases fitting TRBD2. The ends lost 0 bases at V and 5 bases at J; junction bases unmatched: 2. From germline, CDR1 is SGHDN and CDR2 FVKESK. The CDR3 loop spans 14 amino acids. The CDR3 loop reads CASSQDREGETQYF. DNA of the CDR3: TGTGCCAGCAGCCAAGATCGGGAGGGGGAGACCCAGTACTTC.

This sequence joins TRBV7-6 and TRBJ1-1; unclear D gene. The CDR3 loop spans 13 amino acids. Per the germline V gene, CDR1 is SGHVS and CDR2 is FNYEAQ. V lost 4 bases, J lost 1 base, and 7 bases lay in between. The CDR3 DNA reads as TGTGCCAGCAGCTGGGAGCCGAACACTGAAGCTTTCTTT. Residues: CASSWEPNTEAFF. Based on the CDR3 plus reference TRBV7-6 and TRBJ1-1, the full variable domain is GAGVSQSPRYKVTKRGQDVALRCDPISGHVSLYWYRQALGQGPEFLTYFNYEAQQDKSGLPNDRFSAERPEGSISTLTIQRTEQRDSAMYRCASSWEPNTEAFFGQGTRLTVV.

The V gene is TRBV9, the J gene TRBJ1-1; TRBD1 is a possible D gene (6 bases). This CDR3 has 16 amino acids. The germline CDR1 and CDR2 sequences are SGDLS and YYNGEE. V was trimmed by 3 bases and J by 1 base, leaving 16 bases between them. CDR3 amino acids: CASSEQTGYANTEAFF. CDR3 sequence (DNA): TGTGCCAGCAGCGAACAGACAGGTTATGCGAACACTGAAGCTTTCTTT. Supplemented by reference TRBV9 and TRBJ1-1, the full variable domain reads DSGVTQTPKHLITATGQRVTLRCSPRSGDLSVYWYQQSLDQGLQFLIQYYNGEERAKGNILERFSAQQFPDLHSELNLSSLELGDSALYFCASSEQTGYANTEAFFGQGTRLTVV.

The chain uses TRBV10-3 and TRBJ1-6; 9 nucleotides align to TRBD1. CDR1 ENHRY and CDR2 SYGVKD come from the germline V gene. The CDR3 runs to 16 residues. With V trimmed by 0 bases and J by 7 bases, 4 bases remained unmatched. CDR3 sequence (DNA): TGTGCCATCAGTGAGTCGGGGACAGGGAAGAATTCACCCCTCCACTTT. This translates into CAISESGTGKNSPLHF.